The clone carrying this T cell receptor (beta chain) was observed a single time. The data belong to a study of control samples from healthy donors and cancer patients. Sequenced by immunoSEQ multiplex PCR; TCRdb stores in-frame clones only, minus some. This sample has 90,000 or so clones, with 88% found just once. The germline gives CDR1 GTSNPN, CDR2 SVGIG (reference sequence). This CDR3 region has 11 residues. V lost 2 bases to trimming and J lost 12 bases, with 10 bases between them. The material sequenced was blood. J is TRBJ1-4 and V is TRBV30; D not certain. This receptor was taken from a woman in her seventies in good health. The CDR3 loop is CAWSTGLQLFF. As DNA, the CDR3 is TGTGCCTGGAGTACGGGCCTTCAACTGTTTTTT.